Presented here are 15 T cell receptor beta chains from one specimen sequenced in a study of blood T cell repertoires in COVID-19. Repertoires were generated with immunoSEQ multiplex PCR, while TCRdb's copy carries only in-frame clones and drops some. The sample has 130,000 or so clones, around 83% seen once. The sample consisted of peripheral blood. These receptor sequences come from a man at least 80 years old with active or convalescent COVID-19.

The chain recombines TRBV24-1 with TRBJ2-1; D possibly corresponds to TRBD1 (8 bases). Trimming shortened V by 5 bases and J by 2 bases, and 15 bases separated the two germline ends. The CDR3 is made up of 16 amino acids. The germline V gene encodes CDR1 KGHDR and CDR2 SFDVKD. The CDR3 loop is CATSGTGGGTYNEQFF. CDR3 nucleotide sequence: TGTGCCACCAGTGGAACAGGGGGGGGCACCTACAATGAGCAGTTCTTC.

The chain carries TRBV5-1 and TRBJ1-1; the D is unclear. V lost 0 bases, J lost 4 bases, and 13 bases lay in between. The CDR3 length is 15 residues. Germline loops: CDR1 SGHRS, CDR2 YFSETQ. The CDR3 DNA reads TGCGCCAGCAGCTTGGAAGGAGGCCGGGGCACTGAAGCTTTCTTT. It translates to CASSLEGGRGTEAFF.

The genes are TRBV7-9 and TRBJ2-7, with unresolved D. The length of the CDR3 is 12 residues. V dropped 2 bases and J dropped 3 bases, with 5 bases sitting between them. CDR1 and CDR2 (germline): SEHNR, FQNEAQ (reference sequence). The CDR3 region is CASSLSRYEQYF. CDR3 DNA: TGTGCCAGCAGCTTATCCCGCTACGAGCAGTACTTC. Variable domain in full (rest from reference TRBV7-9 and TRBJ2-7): DTGVSQNPRHKITKRGQNVTFRCDPISEHNRLYWYRQTLGQGPEFLTYFQNEAQLEKSRLLSDRFSAERPKGSFSTLEIQRTEQGDSAMYLCASSLSRYEQYFGPGTRLTVT.

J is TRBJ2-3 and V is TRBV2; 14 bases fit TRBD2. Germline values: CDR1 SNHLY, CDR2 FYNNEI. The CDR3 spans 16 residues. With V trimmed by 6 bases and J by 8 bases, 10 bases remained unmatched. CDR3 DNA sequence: TGTGCCAGCAGCCGGACTAGCGGGGGGCTTACGGGTACGCAGTATTTT. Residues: CASSRTSGGLTGTQYF.

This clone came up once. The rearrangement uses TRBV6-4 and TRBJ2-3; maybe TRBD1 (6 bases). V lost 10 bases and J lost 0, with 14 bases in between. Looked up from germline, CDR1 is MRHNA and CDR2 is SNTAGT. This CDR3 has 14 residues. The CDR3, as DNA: TGTGCCAACCCGGGACAAGGTAGCACAGATACGCAGTATTTT. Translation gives CANPGQGSTDTQYF.

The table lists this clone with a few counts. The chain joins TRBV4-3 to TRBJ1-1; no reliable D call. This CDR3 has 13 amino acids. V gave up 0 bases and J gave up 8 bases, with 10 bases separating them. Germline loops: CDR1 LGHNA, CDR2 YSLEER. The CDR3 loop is CASSQDIEREAFF. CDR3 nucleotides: TGCGCCAGCAGCCAAGACATAGAGAGGGAAGCTTTCTTT.

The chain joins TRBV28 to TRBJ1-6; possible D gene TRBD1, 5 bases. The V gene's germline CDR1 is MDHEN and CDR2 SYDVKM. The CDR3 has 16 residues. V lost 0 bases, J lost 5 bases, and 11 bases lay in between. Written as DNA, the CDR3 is TGTGCCAGCAGTTTATGGCGGGGCGTAAATAATTCACCCCTCCACTTT. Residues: CASSLWRGVNNSPLHF.

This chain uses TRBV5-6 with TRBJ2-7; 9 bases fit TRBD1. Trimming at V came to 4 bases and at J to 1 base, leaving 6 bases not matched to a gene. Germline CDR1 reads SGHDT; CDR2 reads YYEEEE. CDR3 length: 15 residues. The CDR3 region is CASSPGTGPSYEQYF. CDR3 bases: TGTGCCAGCAGCCCCGGGACAGGGCCTTCCTACGAGCAGTACTTC.

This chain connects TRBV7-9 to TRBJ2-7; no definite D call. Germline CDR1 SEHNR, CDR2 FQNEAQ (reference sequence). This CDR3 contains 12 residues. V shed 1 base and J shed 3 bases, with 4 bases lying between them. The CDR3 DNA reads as TGTGCCAGCAGCTTAGTCAACTACGAGCAGTACTTC. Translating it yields CASSLVNYEQYF. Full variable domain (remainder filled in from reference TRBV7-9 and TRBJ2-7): DTGVSQNPRHKITKRGQNVTFRCDPISEHNRLYWYRQTLGQGPEFLTYFQNEAQLEKSRLLSDRFSAERPKGSFSTLEIQRTEQGDSAMYLCASSLVNYEQYFGPGTRLTVT.

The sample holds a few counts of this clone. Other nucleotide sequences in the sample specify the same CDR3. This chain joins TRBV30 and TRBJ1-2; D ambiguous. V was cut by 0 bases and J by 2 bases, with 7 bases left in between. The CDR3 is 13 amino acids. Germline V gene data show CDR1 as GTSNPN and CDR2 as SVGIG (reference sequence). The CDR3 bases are TGTGCCTGGAGTGTATCGGGGAACTATGGCTACACCTTC. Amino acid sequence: CAWSVSGNYGYTF.

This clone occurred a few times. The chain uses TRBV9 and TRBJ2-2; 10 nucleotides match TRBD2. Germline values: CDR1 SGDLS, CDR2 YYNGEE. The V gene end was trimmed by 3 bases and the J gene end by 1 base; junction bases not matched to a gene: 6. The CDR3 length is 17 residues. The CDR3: CASSGRGTSENTGELFF. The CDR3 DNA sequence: TGTGCCAGCAGCGGACGCGGGACTAGCGAGAACACCGGGGAGCTGTTTTTT.

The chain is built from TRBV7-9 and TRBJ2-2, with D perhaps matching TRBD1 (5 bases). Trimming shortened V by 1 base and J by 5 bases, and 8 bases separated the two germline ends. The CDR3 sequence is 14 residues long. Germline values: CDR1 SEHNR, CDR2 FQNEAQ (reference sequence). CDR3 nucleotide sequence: TGTGCCAGCAGCTTAGTTTACAGGACCGGGGAGCTGTTTTTT. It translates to CASSLVYRTGELFF.

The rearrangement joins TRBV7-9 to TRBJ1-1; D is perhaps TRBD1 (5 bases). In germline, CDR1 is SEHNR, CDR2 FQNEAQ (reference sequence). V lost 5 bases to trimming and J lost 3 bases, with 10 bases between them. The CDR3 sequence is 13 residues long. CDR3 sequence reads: CASSPGGDTEAFF. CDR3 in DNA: TGTGCCAGCAGCCCCGGGGGGGACACTGAAGCTTTCTTT.

The CDR3 loop is CASSAQGANTGELFF. In DNA form, the CDR3 reads TGTGCCAGCAGTGCACAGGGGGCGAACACCGGGGAGCTGTTTTTT. This chain uses TRBV6-4 with TRBJ2-2; TRBD1 matches 8 bases. Per germline, CDR1 MRHNA and CDR2 SNTAGT. The CDR3 sequence is 15 residues long. The V and J ends lost 4 bases and 0 bases, in that order; junction bases with no gene match: 1.

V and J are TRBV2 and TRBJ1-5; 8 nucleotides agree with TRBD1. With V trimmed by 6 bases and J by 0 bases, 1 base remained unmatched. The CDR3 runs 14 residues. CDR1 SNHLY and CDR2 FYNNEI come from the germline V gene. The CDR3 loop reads CASSGTGSNQPQHF. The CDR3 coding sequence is TGTGCCAGCAGCGGGACAGGTAGCAATCAGCCCCAGCATTTT.